This T cell receptor beta chain was found in a study of cytomegalovirus exposure and HLA in healthy donors. General study results and limits: Accurate HLA-A and HLA-B prediction from TCR beta sequences was reported for most subjects. Analysis was performed later, and it showed HLA-associated TCR beta chains to be more clonally expanded than equally common others. CMV serostatus was the only recorded immune exposure for donors.

V lost 4 bases, J lost 1 base, and 15 bases lay in between. CDR1 is LGHNA, CDR2 YSLEER, per germline. The CDR3 covers 16 residues. 13 Jbeta primers and 60 Vbeta primers were used for the PCR. Produced via immunoSEQ multiplex PCR; TCRdb's table is partial and in-frame only. Among 100,000 to 150,000 clones listed, around 74% were seen once. A note on this clone: Antigen: not known.

This chain joins TRBV4-3 and TRBJ2-3, with D tentatively TRBD1 (6 bases). This clonotype was obtained from a male donor in good health and CMV-seronegative. The sequenced sample was PBMCs. The DNA for the CDR3 is TGCGCCAGCAGCCCTAACAGGGCCATCGGCACAGATACGCAGTATTTT. Translation: CASSPNRAIGTDTQYF.